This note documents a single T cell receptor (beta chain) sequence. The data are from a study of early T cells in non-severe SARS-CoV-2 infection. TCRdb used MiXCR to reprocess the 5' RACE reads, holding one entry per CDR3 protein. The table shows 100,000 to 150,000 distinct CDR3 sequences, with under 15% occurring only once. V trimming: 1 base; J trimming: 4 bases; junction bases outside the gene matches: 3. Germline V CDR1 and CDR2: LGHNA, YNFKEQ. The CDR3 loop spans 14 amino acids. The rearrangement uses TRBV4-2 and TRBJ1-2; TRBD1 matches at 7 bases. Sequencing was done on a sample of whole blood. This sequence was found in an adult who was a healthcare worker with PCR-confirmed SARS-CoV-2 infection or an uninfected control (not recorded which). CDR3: CASSQATGSYGYTF. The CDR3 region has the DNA TGTGCCAGCAGCCAAGCGACAGGGTCCTATGGCTACACCTTC.